The clone carrying this T cell receptor (beta chain) was found a few times. This sample was taken from a study of T cells in Graves' hyperthyroidism and ophthalmopathy. V was shortened by 2 bases and J by 12 bases, with 11 bases between the two germline ends. Germline CDR1 is KGHSH and CDR2 is LQKENI. The CDR3 sequence is 13 residues long. Amplification targeted TCR beta CDR3 regions from RNA transcripts. HTBI primers were used for first-round RT-PCR of the TCR CDR3. TCRdb reprocessed the multiplex PCR reads with MiXCR, giving one entry per CDR3 protein. The sample includes about 250,000 distinct CDR3 sequences, approximately 24% of them seen just once.

The V gene is TRBV18, the J gene TRBJ1-6, with a tentative D call TRBD1 (5 bases). Sequenced: blood. This TCR was recovered from a woman in her thirties or forties with Graves' ophthalmopathy. The CDR3: CASSPKERGPLHF. The CDR3 DNA reads TGTGCCAGCTCACCAAAAGAGAGGGGACCCCTCCACTTT. Combining the CDR3 with reference TRBV18 and TRBJ1-6 gives the whole variable domain NAGVMQNPRHLVRRRGQEARLRCSPMKGHSHVYWYRQLPEEGLKFMVYLQKENIIDESGMPKERFSAEFPKEGPSILRIQQVVRGDSAAYFCASSPKERGPLHFGNGTRLTVT.